This entry is about one T cell receptor (beta chain). This CDR3 has 14 amino acids. The ends were cut back, 5 bases at V and 5 bases at J, with 16 bases in the middle. Germline CDR1 is SGHVS and CDR2 is FNYEAQ. The sample is drawn from a study of shared clonotypes between healthy human individuals. Clones were sequenced by immunoSEQ multiplex PCR, and TCRdb holds only the in-frame ones, with some missing. The table shows fewer than 600,000 clones, with about 85% occurring only once. This chain links TRBV7-6 with TRBJ2-7, with a tentative D call TRBD1 (6 bases). The sequenced sample was PBMCs. The sequence came from a woman between 40 and 50 years old in good health. Some clones in this sample may be carry-over from other donors' samples. CDR3 protein: CASSPVTGIDEQYF. DNA for the CDR3: TGTGCCAGCAGCCCCGTTACAGGGATCGACGAGCAGTACTTC.